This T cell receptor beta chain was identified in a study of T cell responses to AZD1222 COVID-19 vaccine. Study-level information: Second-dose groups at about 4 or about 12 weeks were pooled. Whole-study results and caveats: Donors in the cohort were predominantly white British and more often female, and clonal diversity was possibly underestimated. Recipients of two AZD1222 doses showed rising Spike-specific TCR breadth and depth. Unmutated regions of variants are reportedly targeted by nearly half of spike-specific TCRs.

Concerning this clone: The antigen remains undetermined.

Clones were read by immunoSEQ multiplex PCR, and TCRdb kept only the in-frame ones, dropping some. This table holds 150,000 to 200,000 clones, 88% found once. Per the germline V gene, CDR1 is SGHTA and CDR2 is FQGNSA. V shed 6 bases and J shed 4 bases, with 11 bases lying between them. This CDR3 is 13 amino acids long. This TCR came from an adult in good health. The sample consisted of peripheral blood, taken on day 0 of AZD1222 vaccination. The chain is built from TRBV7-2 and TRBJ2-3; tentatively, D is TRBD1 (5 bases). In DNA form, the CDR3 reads TGTGCCAGCAGAATCAGGGCGGCAGATACGCAGTATTTT. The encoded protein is CASRIRAADTQYF.